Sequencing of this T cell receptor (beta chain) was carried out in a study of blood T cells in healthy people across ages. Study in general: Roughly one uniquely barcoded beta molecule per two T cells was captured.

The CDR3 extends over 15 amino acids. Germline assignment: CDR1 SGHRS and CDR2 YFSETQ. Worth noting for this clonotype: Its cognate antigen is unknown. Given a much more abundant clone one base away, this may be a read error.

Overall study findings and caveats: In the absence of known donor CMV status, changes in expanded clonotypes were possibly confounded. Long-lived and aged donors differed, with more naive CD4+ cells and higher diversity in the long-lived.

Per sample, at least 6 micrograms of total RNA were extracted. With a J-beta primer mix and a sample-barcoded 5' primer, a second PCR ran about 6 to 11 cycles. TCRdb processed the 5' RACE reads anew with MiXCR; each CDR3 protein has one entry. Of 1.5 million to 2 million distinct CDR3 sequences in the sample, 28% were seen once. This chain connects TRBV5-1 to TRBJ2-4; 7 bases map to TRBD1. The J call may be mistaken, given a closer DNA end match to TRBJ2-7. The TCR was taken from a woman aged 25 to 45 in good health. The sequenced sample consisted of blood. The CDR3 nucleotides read TGCGCCAGCAGCTTTACAAGGACAGGCGCGTGCGAGCAGTACTTC. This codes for CASSFTRTGACEQYF.